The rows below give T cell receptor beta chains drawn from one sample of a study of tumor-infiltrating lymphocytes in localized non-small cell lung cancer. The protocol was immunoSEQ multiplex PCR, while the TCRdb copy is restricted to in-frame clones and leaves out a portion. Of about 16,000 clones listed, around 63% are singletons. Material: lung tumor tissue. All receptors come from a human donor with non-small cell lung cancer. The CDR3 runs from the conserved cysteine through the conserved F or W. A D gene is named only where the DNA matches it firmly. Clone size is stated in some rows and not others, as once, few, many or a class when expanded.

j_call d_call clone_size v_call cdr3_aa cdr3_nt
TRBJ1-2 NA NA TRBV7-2 CASSSGTPLGYGYTF TGTGCCAGCAGCTCTGGGACACCTCTCGGCTATGGCTACACCTTC
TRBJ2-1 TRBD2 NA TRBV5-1 CASSLVAGDNEQFF TGCGCCAGCAGCTTGGTGGCGGGGGACAATGAGCAGTTCTTC
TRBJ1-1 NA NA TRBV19 CASSDRGTEAFF TGTGCCAGTAGTGACCGGGGTACTGAAGCTTTCTTT
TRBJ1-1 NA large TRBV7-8 CASSLEGNTEAFF TGTGCCAGCAGCTTAGAAGGAAACACTGAAGCTTTCTTT
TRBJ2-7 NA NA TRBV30 CAWSLGTGAYEQYF TGTGCCTGGAGTCTAGGTACGGGAGCCTACGAGCAGTACTTC
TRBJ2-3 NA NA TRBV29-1 CSVGSLARGPTQYF TGCAGCGTTGGAAGCTTAGCTAGAGGTCCGACGCAGTATTTT
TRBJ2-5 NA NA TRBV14 CASSQVSNTQYF TGTGCCAGCAGCCAAGTCTCGAATACCCAGTACTTC
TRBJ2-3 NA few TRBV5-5 CASSLLPDTQYF TGTGCCAGCAGCTTGCTCCCAGATACGCAGTATTTT
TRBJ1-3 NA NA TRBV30 CAWSRRGHSGNTIYF TGTGCCTGGAGTCGCAGGGGCCACTCTGGAAACACCATATATTTT
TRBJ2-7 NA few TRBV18 CASSPENEQYF TGTGCCAGCTCACCAGAGAACGAGCAGTACTTC
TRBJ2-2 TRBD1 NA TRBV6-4 CASSPGTGGITGELFF TGTGCCAGCAGTCCCGGGACAGGGGGTATCACCGGGGAGCTGTTTTTT
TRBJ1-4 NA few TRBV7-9 CASSPGTRGWEKLFF TGTGCCAGCAGCCCGGGGACGAGGGGTTGGGAAAAACTGTTTTTT
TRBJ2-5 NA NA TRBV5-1 CASSLRGSLVGETQYF TGCGCCAGCAGCTTACGGGGGAGCCTGGTAGGAGAGACCCAGTACTTC
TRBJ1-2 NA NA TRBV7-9 CASSLGVSANYGYTF TGTGCCAGCAGCTTAGGGGTCAGTGCTAACTATGGCTACACCTTC
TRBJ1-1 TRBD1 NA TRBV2 CASSRQGIRNTEAFF TGTGCCAGCAGCCGACAGGGGATTAGGAACACTGAAGCTTTCTTT
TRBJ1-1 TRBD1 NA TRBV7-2 CASSLNTGGGNTEAFF TGTGCCAGCAGCCTAAATACAGGGGGAGGGAACACTGAAGCTTTCTTT
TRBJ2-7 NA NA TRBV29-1 CSYVGVSYEQYF TGCAGCTACGTCGGGGTATCCTACGAGCAGTACTTC